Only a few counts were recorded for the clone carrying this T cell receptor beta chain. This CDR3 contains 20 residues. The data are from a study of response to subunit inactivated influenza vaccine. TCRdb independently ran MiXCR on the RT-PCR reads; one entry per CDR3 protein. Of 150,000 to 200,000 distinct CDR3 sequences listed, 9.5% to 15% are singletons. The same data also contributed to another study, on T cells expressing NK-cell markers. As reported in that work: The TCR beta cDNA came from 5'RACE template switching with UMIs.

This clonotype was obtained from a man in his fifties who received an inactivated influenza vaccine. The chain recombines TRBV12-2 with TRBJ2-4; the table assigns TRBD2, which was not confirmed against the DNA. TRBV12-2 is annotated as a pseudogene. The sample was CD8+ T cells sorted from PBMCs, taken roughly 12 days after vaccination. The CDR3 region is CASRLVPDSGRYLAKNIQYF. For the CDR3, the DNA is TGTGCAAGTCGCTTAGTTCCCGATAGCGGGAGATACCTAGCCAAAAACATTCAGTACTTC.